One sample yielded the 17 T cell receptor beta chains listed below, sequenced in a study of OX40 agonist ivuxolimab in advanced cancers. Sequencing used immunoSEQ multiplex PCR; TCRdb keeps in-frame clones, though not all of them. The table has tens of thousands of clones, more than 80% seen once. The specimen comprised CD4+ or CD8+ T cells sorted from blood, sampled in a trial of the OX40 agonist ivuxolimab. The source is an adult with an advanced solid tumor such as melanoma, head and neck, liver or kidney cancer.

The V call is TRBV7-3, the J call TRBJ2-3; possibly TRBD1 or TRBD2 for D (6 bases each). CDR3 length equals 13 residues. Germline V gene data show CDR1 as SGHTA and CDR2 as FQGTGA. With 1 base removed from V and 8 bases from J, the gap between germline ends came to 10 bases. Here the CDR3 DNA reads TGTGCCAGCAGCTTAATGGAGGGGGTTACGCAGTATTTT. This gives the protein CASSLMEGVTQYF.

The genes are TRBV4-1 and TRBJ2-3, with 7 bases fitting TRBD1. Germline CDR1 MGHRA, CDR2 YSYEKL. The CDR3 sequence is 12 residues long. After removal of 8 bases from V and 4 bases from J, the junction contained 3 bases not matched to a gene. This chain's CDR3 is CASGTGADTQYF. The CDR3 DNA reads TGCGCCAGCGGAACAGGGGCAGATACGCAGTATTTT.

Written as DNA, the CDR3 is TGTGCCAGCAGCTTAGGAGGGGACAATGAGCAGTTCTTC. Translating it yields CASSLGGDNEQFF. This chain links TRBV11-2 with TRBJ2-1; possibly TRBD1 or TRBD2 for D (5 bases each). Germline V gene lookup returns CDR1 SGHAT and CDR2 FQNNGV. This CDR3 is built from 13 residues. Deletions cut 1 base from V and 5 bases from J, with 6 bases between.

This rearrangement joins TRBV10-2 to TRBJ2-5; D call uncertain. The CDR3 has 15 amino acids. Trimming left V 0 bases short and J 0 bases short, with 8 bases between. Germline loops: CDR1 WSHSY, CDR2 SAAADI. CDR3 residues: CASSESFLDQETQYF. The CDR3 nucleotides are TGCGCCAGCAGTGAGTCTTTTTTGGACCAAGAGACCCAGTACTTC.

The chain employs TRBV7-9 and TRBJ1-1; D is perhaps TRBD1 (5 bases). This CDR3 has 13 residues. With 5 bases removed from V and 4 bases from J, the gap between germline ends came to 11 bases. Germline V lookup: CDR1 SEHNR, CDR2 FQNEAQ (reference sequence). The CDR3 DNA is TGTGCCAGCAGCCCTCGACAGAGCACTGAAGCTTTCTTT. Protein sequence: CASSPRQSTEAFF.

The V gene is TRBV19, the J gene TRBJ2-1; 8 nucleotides line up with TRBD1. Per germline, CDR1 LNHDA and CDR2 SQIVND (reference sequence). This CDR3 is built from 15 residues. V trimming: 1 base; J trimming: 7 bases; junction bases outside the gene matches: 6. CDR3 coding DNA: TGTGCCAGTAGTATAGTAGGACAGGGATGGAATGAGCAGTTCTTC. Translated: CASSIVGQGWNEQFF.

The chain combines TRBV30 with TRBJ2-1; D is perhaps TRBD1 (5 bases). With 5 bases removed from V and 4 bases from J, the gap between germline ends came to 15 bases. CDR1 and CDR2 from the germline V gene are GTSNPN and SVGIG (reference sequence). The CDR3 is 14 amino acids. CDR3 DNA: TGTGCCTGGGGGCAGGGTGCCGGGTACAATGAGCAGTTCTTC. It yields the protein CAWGQGAGYNEQFF. The full variable domain, in which reference TRBV30 and TRBJ2-1 provide the parts outside the CDR3, is SQTIHQWPATLVQPVGSPLSLECTVEGTSNPNLYWYRQAAGRGLQLLFYSVGIGQISSEVPQNLSASRPQDRQFILSSKKLLLSDSGFYLCAWGQGAGYNEQFFGPGTRLTVL.

The V call is TRBV5-4, the J call TRBJ1-2, with 8 positions matching TRBD1. Per the germline V gene, CDR1 is SGHNT and CDR2 is YYREEE (reference sequence). The trim removed 1 base at V and 4 bases at J, leaving 3 bases unmatched. The length of the CDR3 is 14 residues. This chain's CDR3 is CASSLTDRGYGYTF. In nucleotides, the CDR3 is TGTGCCAGCAGCTTGACCGACAGGGGCTATGGCTACACCTTC.

The rearrangement links TRBV5-6 to TRBJ1-5; TRBD1 aligns across 7 bases. The J segment lost 3 bases and the V segment lost 3 bases, leaving 3 bases of the junction unmatched. Germline CDR1 SGHDT, CDR2 YYEEEE. The CDR3 spans 14 residues. As DNA, the CDR3 is TGTGCCAGCAGCTCGGGACAGCACAATCAGCCCCAGCATTTT. Protein: CASSSGQHNQPQHF. The full variable domain, in which reference TRBV5-6 and TRBJ1-5 provide the parts outside the CDR3, is DAGVTQSPTHLIKTRGQQVTLRCSPKSGHDTVSWYQQALGQGPQFIFQYYEEEERQRGNFPDRFSGHQFPNYSSELNVNALLLGDSALYLCASSSGQHNQPQHFGDGTRLSIL.

This clone is a singleton in its sample. The DNA of the CDR3 is TGTGCCAGCAGCCGTAGCGGGAGGGATTACGAGCAGTACTTC. Protein product: CASSRSGRDYEQYF. The chain is built from TRBV9 and TRBJ2-7; 11 bases are a match to TRBD2. The ends lost 4 bases at V and 4 bases at J; junction bases unmatched: 4. This CDR3 spans 14 amino acids. Germline CDR1 and CDR2: SGDLS and YYNGEE.

The chain links TRBV4-1 to TRBJ2-7; D is undetermined. The CDR3 is 15 amino acids. Germline V CDR1 and CDR2: MGHRA, YSYEKL. Trimming cost V 0 bases and J 6 bases, with 15 bases left between them. CDR3 sequence: CASSQDSWGFGEQYF. The CDR3 DNA follows: TGCGCCAGCAGCCAAGATTCTTGGGGTTTCGGCGAGCAGTACTTC.

The chain uses TRBV7-2 and TRBJ2-1; D possibly corresponds to TRBD1 (6 bases). CDR1 and CDR2 (germline): SGHTA, FQGNSA. This CDR3 contains 13 residues. V was clipped by 7 bases and J by 4 bases, with 11 bases between them. DNA of the CDR3: TGTGCCAGCACGCTCGGACAGTACAATGAGCAGTTCTTC. Translation gives CASTLGQYNEQFF.

The J gene is TRBJ1-5, the V gene TRBV6-4; TRBD1 matches 8 bases. This CDR3 comprises 15 residues. J gave up 2 bases and V 5 bases, and 5 bases lay outside the gene matches. Germline-derived CDR1 and CDR2 are MRHNA and SNTAGT. CDR3 residues: CASSPTGGGNQPQHF. DNA of the CDR3: TGTGCCAGCAGTCCTACAGGGGGGGGCAATCAGCCCCAGCATTTT.

The chain links TRBV4-2 to TRBJ2-5, with 8 bases that match TRBD1. The DNA matches TRBJ2-7 better at its end, which makes the J call doubtful. Germline CDR1 is LGHNA and CDR2 is YNFKEQ. The CDR3 has 16 amino acids. CDR3: CASSQEGAGGGYEQYF. The CDR3 bases are TGTGCCAGCAGCCAAGAGGGTGCAGGGGGCGGGTACGAGCAGTACTTC.

This chain connects TRBV10-3 to TRBJ2-5; D is ambiguous. The CDR3 is 14 residues long. Trimming took off 3 bases at V and 4 bases at J, with 12 bases between the two ends. Germline V gene data show CDR1 as ENHRY and CDR2 as SYGVKD. This CDR3 reads CAISDAPGGETQYF. CDR3 coding DNA: TGTGCCATCAGTGACGCCCCCGGCGGAGAGACCCAGTACTTC.

The gene calls are TRBV12-2 and TRBJ1-1. TRBV12-2 is a documented pseudogene. The CDR3 has 18 amino acids. DNA for the CDR3: TGTGCAAGTCGCTTAGTGGTAGGGAGCCTATGGATGAACACTGAAGCTTTCTTT. It yields the protein CASRLVVGSLWMNTEAFF.

The chain is built from TRBV27 and TRBJ1-1; 9 nucleotides line up with TRBD1. Germline assignment: CDR1 MNHEY and CDR2 SMNVEV (reference sequence). This CDR3 is 12 amino acids long. V lost 8 bases and J lost 10; bases outside the gene matches: 8. Here the CDR3 DNA reads TGTGCCAGCGTCGGAGGACAGGGGATAGCTTTCTTT. Translating it yields CASVGGQGIAFF.